This T cell receptor (beta chain) was obtained from a study of OX40 agonist ivuxolimab in advanced cancers. On the study more broadly: Patients were roughly 83% male with ages roughly 20 to 80, mean 60. Partial responses occurred in Three dose-escalation patients, one with hepatocellular carcinoma and two with cutaneous melanoma. General observations from the study: The authors did not determine the antigen specificity of the expanded peripheral T cells.

Some clones are missing from TCRdb's copy, which holds only in-frame ones; the method was immunoSEQ multiplex PCR. The sample shows fewer than 55,000 clones, 80% to 90% of them seen only once. This clone was recorded only once. Its cognate antigen is unknown. The CDR3 is 10 amino acids. V was pared by 3 bases and J by 14 bases, with 10 bases between. The germline gives CDR1 SNHLY, CDR2 FYNNEI. The source was CD4+ or CD8+ T cells sorted from blood, collected in a trial of the OX40 agonist ivuxolimab. The J gene is TRBJ2-5, the V gene TRBV2, with unresolved D. The TCR sequence derives from an adult with an advanced solid tumor such as melanoma, head and neck, liver or kidney cancer. CDR3 nucleotide sequence: TGTGCCAGCAGTGAGGCCGTAGCCTACTTC. Translated, it gives CASSEAVAYF.